The rows below give T cell receptor beta chains drawn from one sample of a study of blood T cell repertoires in COVID-19. Using immunoSEQ multiplex PCR, the repertoire was profiled, and TCRdb retains in-frame clones only, with some absent. The data hold some 340,000 clones, with 85% to 95% observed a single time. Material for sequencing was PBMCs or T cells enriched from blood (not recorded which). The receptor set was obtained from a woman aged 25-40 years who had been exposed to COVID-19. CDR3s include the opening cysteine and the closing phenylalanine or tryptophan. A D gene is named only where the DNA matches it firmly. Clone size, where shown, is once, few, many, or a class for clones that have expanded.

D gene: -
CDR3 length: 14
clone size: -
V gene: TRBV19
J gene: TRBJ1-5
CDR3 DNA: TGTGCCAGTAGTATAGTTTGGGCATCTCAGCCCCAGCATTTT
CDR3 protein: CASSIVWASQPQHF

D gene: TRBD1
CDR3 length: 14
clone size: -
V gene: TRBV29-1
J gene: TRBJ2-5
CDR3 DNA: TGCAGCGTTGACGGAACAGGGGTAGTAGAGACCCAGTACTTC
CDR3 protein: CSVDGTGVVETQYF

D gene: -
CDR3 length: 16
clone size: once
V gene: TRBV7-5
J gene: TRBJ2-3
CDR3 DNA: TGTGCCAGAAGCTTAGTGGGGGACGGGGGGGCCGATACGCAGTATTTT
CDR3 protein: CARSLVGDGGADTQYF

D gene: -
CDR3 length: 16
clone size: once
V gene: TRBV4-3
J gene: TRBJ1-2
CDR3 DNA: TGCGCCAGCAGCCAAGAATCGGGTCAGCTTTCCTATGGCTACACCTTC
CDR3 protein: CASSQESGQLSYGYTF

D gene: -
CDR3 length: 17
clone size: once
V gene: TRBV3-1/TRBV3-2
J gene: TRBJ1-4
CDR3 DNA: TGTGCCAGCAGCCATCTACAGGGTTTTGCAACTAATGAAAAACTGTTTTTT
CDR3 protein: CASSHLQGFATNEKLFF

D gene: -
CDR3 length: 13
clone size: -
V gene: TRBV2
J gene: TRBJ1-2
CDR3 DNA: TGTGCCAGCAGTGAGAATAGGAGCTATGGCTACACCTTC
CDR3 protein: CASSENRSYGYTF

D gene: -
CDR3 length: 15
clone size: -
V gene: TRBV7-2
J gene: TRBJ1-2
CDR3 DNA: TGTGCCAGCAGCTTAAATCGAGGGTCTAACTATGGCTACACCTTC
CDR3 protein: CASSLNRGSNYGYTF

D gene: -
CDR3 length: 14
clone size: -
V gene: TRBV18
J gene: TRBJ2-3
CDR3 DNA: TGTGCCAGCTCAAAATTGACTAGCACAGATACGCAGTATTTT
CDR3 protein: CASSKLTSTDTQYF

D gene: -
CDR3 length: 15
clone size: -
V gene: TRBV4-1
J gene: TRBJ1-4
CDR3 DNA: TGCGCCAGCAGCCAAGTTCCGGGGGTGTCCGAAAAACTGTTTTTT
CDR3 protein: CASSQVPGVSEKLFF

D gene: -
CDR3 length: 15
clone size: -
V gene: TRBV18
J gene: TRBJ1-1
CDR3 DNA: TGTGCCAGCTCACCACCTGGGGGGTTGAACACTGAAGCTTTCTTT
CDR3 protein: CASSPPGGLNTEAFF

D gene: -
CDR3 length: 13
clone size: -
V gene: TRBV27
J gene: TRBJ1-2
CDR3 DNA: TGTGCCAGCAGTTCAAGCTGGGTGGAGGGCTACACCTTC
CDR3 protein: CASSSSWVEGYTF

D gene: -
CDR3 length: 14
clone size: -
V gene: TRBV5-1
J gene: TRBJ2-3
CDR3 DNA: TGCGCCAGCAGCTTGACCAGTAGCACAGATACGCAGTATTTT
CDR3 protein: CASSLTSSTDTQYF

D gene: -
CDR3 length: 16
clone size: -
V gene: TRBV12-1
J gene: TRBJ1-6
CDR3 DNA: TGTGCCAGCAGCTTCCGAGGGGGGGGAAATGATTCACCCCTCCACTTT
CDR3 protein: CASSFRGGGNDSPLHF

D gene: -
CDR3 length: 14
clone size: -
V gene: TRBV3-1/TRBV3-2
J gene: TRBJ1-1
CDR3 DNA: TGTGCCAGCAGGTATCGAGAAGGGGGCACTGAAGCTTTCTTT
CDR3 protein: CASRYREGGTEAFF

D gene: TRBD1
CDR3 length: 13
clone size: -
V gene: TRBV5-6
J gene: TRBJ2-1
CDR3 DNA: TGTGCCAGCATCAAGACAGGGTACAATGAGCAGTTCTTC
CDR3 protein: CASIKTGYNEQFF

D gene: TRBD1
CDR3 length: 15
clone size: -
V gene: TRBV6-6
J gene: TRBJ1-2
CDR3 DNA: TGTGCCAGCAGCCCCGGACAGGGGCGCTTGTATGGCTACACCTTC
CDR3 protein: CASSPGQGRLYGYTF

D gene: -
CDR3 length: 14
clone size: -
V gene: TRBV6-2/TRBV6-3
J gene: TRBJ1-4
CDR3 DNA: TGTGCCAGCAGTTACGGCTCAGAAAACGAAAAACTGTTTTTT
CDR3 protein: CASSYGSENEKLFF

D gene: -
CDR3 length: 15
clone size: -
V gene: TRBV9
J gene: TRBJ1-4
CDR3 DNA: TGTGCCAGCAGCGTTATGTCCAGGGGTAGTGAAAAACTGTTTTTT
CDR3 protein: CASSVMSRGSEKLFF

D gene: TRBD2
CDR3 length: 16
clone size: -
V gene: TRBV7-2
J gene: TRBJ2-1
CDR3 DNA: TGTGCCAGCAGCTTACACCGGCGGGGGGGCCACAATGAGCAGTTCTTC
CDR3 protein: CASSLHRRGGHNEQFF

D gene: -
CDR3 length: 18
clone size: -
V gene: TRBV21-1
J gene: TRBJ2-7
CDR3 DNA: TGTGCCAGCAGCAACCGTGGGAGGCCGGGACAGCGAGCCTACGAGCAGTACTTC
CDR3 protein: CASSNRGRPGQRAYEQYF